A single sample gave rise to the 29 T cell receptor beta chains below, sequenced in a study of cytomegalovirus exposure and HLA in healthy donors (TCRdb year 2017). Libraries were made using the immunoSEQ multiplex PCR assay. For the multiplex PCR, a mixture combining 60 forward primers for TCR Vbeta segments and 13 reverse primers for TCR Jbeta segments was used. Here the immuneACCESS table is served through TCRdb, limited to in-frame sequences with V and J called. Missing clones are a known gap in these copies; in checked studies unresolved V genes cover under half, and the rest lacks a known reason. Recorded for this sample are around 170,000 clones; approximately 84% of them occurred a single time. The top ten clonotypes cover around 3% of the sample. Sequencing was carried out using PBMCs. The receptor source for this set is a woman between 50 and 59 years old in good health and CMV-seropositive.

The genes are TRBV21-1 and TRBJ2-2; the D call of TRBD1 is as the table states it, not checked on the DNA. TRBV21-1 is described as a pseudogene. There are 16 residues in the CDR3. CDR3 DNA: TGTGCCAGCAACTGGAGGGGACAGGGAGAAACCGGGGAGCTGTTTTTT. It codes for CASNWRGQGETGELFF.

J is TRBJ2-5 and V is TRBV7-3, with D unresolved. V shed 3 bases and J shed 1 base, with 6 bases lying between them. CDR3 size: 13 residues. The germline CDR1 and CDR2 sequences are SGHTA and FQGTGA. CDR3 DNA sequence: TGTGCCAGCAGCTTGACACCCCAAGAGACCCAGTACTTC. Protein product: CASSLTPQETQYF. Filled out from reference TRBV7-3 and TRBJ2-5, the complete variable domain reads GAGVSQTPSNKVTEKGKYVELRCDPISGHTALYWYRQSLGQGPEFLIYFQGTGAADDSGLPNDRFFAVRPEGSVSTLKIQRTERGDSAVYLCASSLTPQETQYFGPGTRLLVL.

The rearrangement uses TRBV28 and TRBJ1-1; D not certain. The ends were cut back, 5 bases at V and 11 bases at J, with 24 bases in the middle. Looked up from germline, CDR1 is MDHEN and CDR2 is SYDVKM. The CDR3 is made up of 15 amino acids. CDR3 region: CASSRHSGWTVTAFF. The DNA for the CDR3 is TGTGCCAGCAGTCGACACAGCGGGTGGACGGTCACGGCTTTCTTT.

This rearrangement joins TRBV29-1 to TRBJ2-6; a weak D match, TRBD1 (5 bases). The germline V gene has CDR1 SQVTM and CDR2 ANQGSEA. This CDR3 has 13 amino acids. V shed 7 bases and J shed 4 bases, with 11 bases lying between them. Here the CDR3 DNA reads TGCAGCGCCCAGGGATCAGGGGCCAACGTCCTGACTTTC. This codes for CSAQGSGANVLTF.

This clone was counted once. J is TRBJ1-4 and V is TRBV6-5; D gene unclear. The CDR3 is 15 residues long. The V gene's germline CDR1 is MNHEY and CDR2 SVGAGI. Trimming pared 2 bases from V and 10 bases from J, leaving 17 bases between. CDR3 protein: CASSYDGSRSAKLFF. The CDR3 DNA reads as TGTGCCAGCAGTTACGACGGCAGTCGAAGCGCAAAACTGTTTTTT.

Only a few counts were recorded for this clone. This rearrangement joins TRBV7-6 to TRBJ2-2; TRBD2 agrees at 11 bases. The CDR3 runs 15 residues. With V trimmed by 4 bases and J by 8 bases, 6 bases remained unmatched. The V gene's germline CDR1 is SGHVS and CDR2 FNYEAQ. CDR3 in amino acids: CASSSPTSGKGELFF. The CDR3 DNA is TGTGCCAGCAGCTCGCCGACTAGCGGGAAGGGGGAGCTGTTTTTT.

The V call is TRBV4-2, the J call TRBJ2-1, with TRBD2 matching 12 bases. The V gene's germline CDR1 is LGHNA and CDR2 YNFKEQ. The CDR3 sequence is 16 residues long. Losses at the gene ends were 2 bases for V and 8 bases for J; bases not matched to a gene: 7. The CDR3 sequence: CASSQSLAGGRDEQFF. Here the CDR3 DNA reads TGTGCCAGCAGCCAATCTCTAGCGGGAGGGCGGGATGAGCAGTTCTTC.

J is TRBJ1-1 and V is TRBV5-1; 10 nucleotides line up with TRBD1. V lost 4 bases and J lost 3; bases outside the gene matches: 0. Looked up from germline, CDR1 is SGHRS and CDR2 is YFSETQ. The CDR3 is made up of 13 amino acids. CDR3 DNA: TGCGCCAGCAGCGGGACAGGGGACACTGAAGCTTTCTTT. Its protein is CASSGTGDTEAFF.

Comments on this clone: This specimen includes other DNA sequences encoding the same CDR3. This chain connects TRBV11-3 to TRBJ1-1; 10 bases map to TRBD1. V was clipped by 1 base and J by 3 bases; unmatched bases: 2. Germline V lookup: CDR1 SGHNT, CDR2 YENEEA. The CDR3 has 15 amino acids. CDR3 region: CASSLVGQGDTEAFF. The CDR3 nucleotides read TGTGCCAGCAGCTTAGTCGGACAGGGGGACACTGAAGCTTTCTTT.

The chain links TRBV30 to TRBJ1-3; D may be TRBD1 (5 bases). The V end was cut by 3 bases, the J end by 4 bases, with 10 bases between. This CDR3 spans 13 amino acids. Germline V gene data show CDR1 as GTSNPN and CDR2 as SVGIG (reference sequence). This CDR3 reads CAWSQGFGNTIYF. In DNA, the CDR3 is TGTGCCTGGAGCCAGGGTTTCGGAAACACCATATATTTT.

The chain recombines TRBV30 with TRBJ2-7; D perhaps matches TRBD2 (6 bases). Germline lookup yields CDR1 GTSNPN and CDR2 SVGIG (reference sequence). Deletions cut 4 bases from V and 3 bases from J, with 16 bases between. The CDR3 runs to 14 residues. As DNA, the CDR3 is TGTGCCTGGAACCCACCCGCTAGCGTCTACGAGCAGTACTTC. It is translated as CAWNPPASVYEQYF.

The V call is TRBV19, the J call TRBJ1-1, with D unclear. CDR1 LNHDA and CDR2 SQIVND come from the germline V gene (reference sequence). The ends were cut back, 3 bases at V and 0 bases at J, with 8 bases in the middle. CDR3 length: 14 residues. CDR3 loop: CASSMGHLNTEAFF. The CDR3 DNA reads TGTGCCAGTAGTATGGGCCACTTGAACACTGAAGCTTTCTTT.

This chain links TRBV19 with TRBJ1-1; D gene unclear. Germline lookup yields CDR1 LNHDA and CDR2 SQIVND (reference sequence). V gave up 3 bases and J gave up 1 base, with 18 bases separating them. The CDR3 consists of 17 residues. CDR3 DNA: TGTGCCAGTAGTATGGCTGTTGTCGTGGCTGGGAACACTGAAGCTTTCTTT. Translated: CASSMAVVVAGNTEAFF.

CDR3 DNA sequence: TGTGCCAGCAGCGCTGAGAGGGCAGGGGCCCGCTACGAGCAGTACTTC. It specifies CASSAERAGARYEQYF. The rearrangement links TRBV2 to TRBJ2-7; TRBD1 is a possible D gene (6 bases). Trimming left V 6 bases short and J 3 bases short, with 21 bases between. The CDR3 spans 16 residues. Looked up from germline, CDR1 is SNHLY and CDR2 is FYNNEI.

This chain joins TRBV30 and TRBJ1-4; D perhaps matches TRBD1 (6 bases). CDR3 length: 13 residues. Germline V lookup: CDR1 GTSNPN, CDR2 SVGIG (reference sequence). V was pared by 5 bases and J by 5 bases, with 12 bases between. CDR3 amino acids: CAWETGVNEKLFF. CDR3 bases: TGTGCCTGGGAGACAGGCGTCAATGAAAAACTGTTTTTT.

The V gene is TRBV29-1, the J gene TRBJ2-6; 7 bases agree with TRBD1. V trimming: 1 base; J trimming: 1 base; junction bases outside the gene matches: 10. Germline CDR1 and CDR2: SQVTM and ANQGSEA. This CDR3 comprises 18 residues. CDR3 region: CSVEVSRGSLSGANVLTF. The CDR3 nucleotides are TGCAGCGTTGAAGTTTCCAGGGGGTCCCTATCTGGGGCCAACGTCCTGACTTTC.

This sequence joins TRBV2 and TRBJ1-3; tentatively, D is TRBD1 (5 bases). Germline V gene lookup returns CDR1 SNHLY and CDR2 FYNNEI. V lost 6 bases and J 3 bases, leaving 15 bases between the germline ends. The CDR3 totals 15 residues. The CDR3 DNA follows: TGTGCCAGCAGCGCCGGGGGGGGTGGTGGAAACACCATATATTTT. Translating it yields CASSAGGGGGNTIYF.

This clone was recorded only once. This chain uses TRBV6-5 with TRBJ1-2, with D tentatively TRBD1 (6 bases). Trimming shortened V by 1 base and J by 7 bases, and 13 bases separated the two germline ends. The germline CDR1 and CDR2 sequences are MNHEY and SVGAGI. CDR3 size: 14 residues. The CDR3 reads CASSYYDRPGGYTF. The CDR3 nucleotides read TGTGCCAGCAGTTACTACGACAGGCCTGGTGGCTACACCTTC.

This clone has more than one count but fewer than ten. The chain has TRBV9 and TRBJ1-2; TRBD1 is a possible D gene (6 bases). The CDR3 is made up of 13 amino acids. CDR1 and CDR2 from the germline V gene are SGDLS and YYNGEE. Deletions cut 4 bases from V and 8 bases from J, with 15 bases between. CDR3 sequence: CASSLDGGAGYTF. The CDR3 DNA follows: TGTGCCAGCAGCCTGGATGGGGGCGCGGGCTACACCTTC.

The chain couples TRBV7-2 to TRBJ2-5, with D possibly TRBD1 on 5 matching bases. The CDR3 extends over 13 amino acids. V was cut by 5 bases and J by 4 bases, with 11 bases left in between. The V gene's germline CDR1 is SGHTA and CDR2 FQGNSA. This chain's CDR3 is CASSPGWGETQYF. CDR3 sequence (DNA): TGTGCCAGCAGCCCAGGGTGGGGAGAGACCCAGTACTTC.

The chain combines TRBV18 with TRBJ1-4; D is unclear. Germline CDR1 KGHSH, CDR2 LQKENI. This CDR3 has 13 amino acids. V was cut by 3 bases and J by 5 bases, with 7 bases left in between. This chain's CDR3 is CASSPGINEKLFF. CDR3 bases: TGTGCCAGCTCACCCGGGATAAATGAAAAACTGTTTTTT.

The chain combines TRBV29-1 with TRBJ2-1, with D hard to call. Between the trimmed V and J ends, which lost 1 base and 3 bases, there was a span of 7 bases. Germline values: CDR1 SQVTM, CDR2 ANQGSEA. The CDR3 loop spans 13 amino acids. CDR3 amino acids: CSVEVVSYNEQFF. Written as DNA, the CDR3 is TGCAGCGTTGAAGTGGTCAGCTACAATGAGCAGTTCTTC.

The chain joins TRBV11-1 to TRBJ2-1, with TRBD2 matching 9 bases. V lost 5 bases, J lost 4 bases, and 9 bases stayed unmatched. CDR1 and CDR2 (germline): SGHAT, FQDESV (reference sequence). The CDR3 extends over 16 amino acids. CDR3 region: CASSELSGRGYNEQFF. The CDR3 coding sequence is TGTGCCAGCAGCGAGCTTAGCGGGAGAGGTTACAATGAGCAGTTCTTC.

V usage is TRBV6-5 and J usage is TRBJ2-4, with 8 bases that match TRBD1. Germline V gives CDR1 MNHEY, CDR2 SVGAGI. The V segment lost 6 bases and the J segment 0 bases; nucleotides outside the gene matches: 4. The CDR3 extends over 15 amino acids. DNA for the CDR3: TGTGCCAGCAGCTCGCAGGGGGCAGCCAAAAACATTCAGTACTTC. It translates to CASSSQGAAKNIQYF.

The chain recombines TRBV4-1 with TRBJ1-4; 10 nucleotides line up with TRBD1. The CDR3 loop spans 15 amino acids. The junction had 6 bases not matched to a gene; V was cut back by 4 bases and J by 7 bases. Per germline, CDR1 MGHRA and CDR2 YSYEKL. The CDR3 sequence is CASSLTRDRGEKLFF. The CDR3 nucleotides are TGCGCCAGCAGCCTGACCCGGGACAGGGGTGAAAAACTGTTTTTT.

J is TRBJ2-5 and V is TRBV10-3, with 9 bases identical to TRBD1. Losses at the gene ends were 6 bases for V and 5 bases for J; bases not matched to a gene: 7. The CDR3 extends over 14 amino acids. The germline gives CDR1 ENHRY, CDR2 SYGVKD. CDR3 DNA sequence: TGTGCCATCAGACCGGGACAGGGAGGGGAGACCCAGTACTTC. Translated, it gives CAIRPGQGGETQYF.

The chain is built from TRBV28 and TRBJ2-1, with 16 bases fitting TRBD2. Germline V gene lookup returns CDR1 MDHEN and CDR2 SYDVKM. The J segment lost 8 bases and the V segment lost 3 bases, leaving 4 bases of the junction unmatched. This CDR3 has 16 residues. This CDR3 is CASSLGLAGGRDEQFF. The CDR3 DNA reads as TGTGCCAGCAGTTTGGGACTAGCGGGAGGGAGGGATGAGCAGTTCTTC.

This clone has only a few counts. This sequence joins TRBV5-4 and TRBJ1-5; 9 bases are shared with TRBD1. This CDR3 region has 17 residues. CDR1 is SGHNT, CDR2 YYREEE, per germline (reference sequence). Trimming removed 0 bases from V and 5 bases from J; junction bases left unmatched: 9. The CDR3 DNA reads as TGTGCCAGCAGCTTGGCGGGCGGACAGGGGCAGGATCAGCCCCAGCATTTT. Protein product: CASSLAGGQGQDQPQHF.

The chain uses TRBV6-1 and TRBJ2-2; D is perhaps TRBD2 (5 bases). The CDR3 totals 15 residues. Per germline, CDR1 MNHNS and CDR2 SASEGT. V shed 5 bases and J shed 1 base, with 11 bases lying between them. CDR3: CASSQQRRNTGELFF. CDR3 bases: TGTGCCAGCAGTCAGCAGCGGAGGAACACCGGGGAGCTGTTTTTT.